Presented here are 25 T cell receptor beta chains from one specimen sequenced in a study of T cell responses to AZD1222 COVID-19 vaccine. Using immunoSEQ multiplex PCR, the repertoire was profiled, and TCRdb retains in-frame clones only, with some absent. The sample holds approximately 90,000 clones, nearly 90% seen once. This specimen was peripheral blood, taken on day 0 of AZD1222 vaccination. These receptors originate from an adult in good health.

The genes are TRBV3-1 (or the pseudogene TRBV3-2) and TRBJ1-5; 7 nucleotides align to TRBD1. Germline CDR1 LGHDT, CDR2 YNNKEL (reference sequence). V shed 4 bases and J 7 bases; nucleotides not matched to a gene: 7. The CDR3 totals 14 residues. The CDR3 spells CASSRTGQTQPQHF. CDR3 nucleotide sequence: TGTGCCAGCAGCCGGACAGGCCAAACACAGCCCCAGCATTTT.

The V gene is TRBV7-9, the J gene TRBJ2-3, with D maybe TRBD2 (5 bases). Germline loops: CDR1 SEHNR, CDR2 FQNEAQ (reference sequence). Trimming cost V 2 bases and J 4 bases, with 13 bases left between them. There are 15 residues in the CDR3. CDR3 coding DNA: TGTGCCAGCAGCTTATCCTCGGTGGAGGCAGATACGCAGTATTTT. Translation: CASSLSSVEADTQYF.

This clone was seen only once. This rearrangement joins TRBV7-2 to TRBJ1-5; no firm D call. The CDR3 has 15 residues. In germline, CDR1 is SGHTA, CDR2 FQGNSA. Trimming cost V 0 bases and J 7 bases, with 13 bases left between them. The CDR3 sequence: CASSLATSEDQPQHF. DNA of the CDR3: TGTGCCAGCAGCTTAGCTACGAGTGAGGACCAGCCCCAGCATTTT.

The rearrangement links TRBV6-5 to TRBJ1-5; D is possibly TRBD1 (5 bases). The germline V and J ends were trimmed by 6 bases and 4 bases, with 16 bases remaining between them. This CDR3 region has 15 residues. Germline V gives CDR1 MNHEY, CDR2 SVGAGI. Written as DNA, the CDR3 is TGTGCCAGCAGGCCCTTCGGGGCCGGTAATCAGCCCCAGCATTTT. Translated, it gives CASRPFGAGNQPQHF.

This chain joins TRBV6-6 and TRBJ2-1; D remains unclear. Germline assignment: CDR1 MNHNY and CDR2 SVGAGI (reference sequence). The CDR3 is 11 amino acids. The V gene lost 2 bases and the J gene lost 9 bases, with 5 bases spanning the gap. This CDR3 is CASSYAPEQFF. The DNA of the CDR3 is TGTGCCAGCAGTTACGCCCCTGAGCAGTTCTTC.

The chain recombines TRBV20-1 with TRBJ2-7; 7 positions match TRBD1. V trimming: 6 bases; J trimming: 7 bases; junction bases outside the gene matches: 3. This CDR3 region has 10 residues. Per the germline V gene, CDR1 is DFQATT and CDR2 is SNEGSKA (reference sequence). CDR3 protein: CSAGQWEQYF. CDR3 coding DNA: TGCAGTGCGGGACAGTGGGAGCAGTACTTC.

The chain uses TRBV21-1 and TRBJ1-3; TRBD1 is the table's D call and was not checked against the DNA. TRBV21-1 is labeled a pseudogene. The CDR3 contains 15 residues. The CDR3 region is CATPTGENSGNTIYF. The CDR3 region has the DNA TGTGCCACACCGACAGGGGAAAACTCTGGAAACACCATATATTTT.

CDR3 DNA sequence: TGTGCCAGCAGCACAACTAGCGGGGGCAGGAGCTCCTACAATGAGCAGTTCTTC. Translated, it gives CASSTTSGGRSSYNEQFF. The rearrangement uses TRBV7-3 and TRBJ2-1, with TRBD2 matching over 11 bases. V shed 5 bases, J shed 0 bases, and the junction held 9 bases outside the gene matches. The CDR3 is made up of 18 amino acids. Germline V CDR1 and CDR2: SGHTA, FQGTGA.

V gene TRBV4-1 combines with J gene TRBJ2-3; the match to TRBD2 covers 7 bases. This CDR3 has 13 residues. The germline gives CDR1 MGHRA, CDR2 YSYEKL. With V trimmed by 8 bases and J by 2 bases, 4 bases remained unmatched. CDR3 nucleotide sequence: TGCGCCAGCGGGGGGGTCCCCACAGATACGCAGTATTTT. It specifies CASGGVPTDTQYF.

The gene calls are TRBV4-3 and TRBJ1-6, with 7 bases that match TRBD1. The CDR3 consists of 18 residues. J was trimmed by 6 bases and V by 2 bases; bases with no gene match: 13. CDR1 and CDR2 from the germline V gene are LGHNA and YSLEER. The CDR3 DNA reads TGCGCCAGCAGCCAAAAGGGGAACGTAGACAGGGCTAATTCACCCCTCCACTTT. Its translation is CASSQKGNVDRANSPLHF.

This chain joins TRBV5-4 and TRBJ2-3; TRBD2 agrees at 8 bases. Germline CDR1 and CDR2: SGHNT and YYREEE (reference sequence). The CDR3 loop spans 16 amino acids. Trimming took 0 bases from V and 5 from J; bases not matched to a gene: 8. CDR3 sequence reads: CASSLANGGAGDTQYF. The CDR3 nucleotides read TGTGCCAGCAGCTTGGCCAACGGGGGGGCCGGAGATACGCAGTATTTT.

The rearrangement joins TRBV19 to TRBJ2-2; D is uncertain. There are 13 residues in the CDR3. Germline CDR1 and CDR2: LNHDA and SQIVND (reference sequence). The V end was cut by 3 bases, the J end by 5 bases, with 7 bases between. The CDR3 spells CASSIVGTGELFF. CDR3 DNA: TGTGCCAGTAGTATCGTAGGGACCGGGGAGCTGTTTTTT.

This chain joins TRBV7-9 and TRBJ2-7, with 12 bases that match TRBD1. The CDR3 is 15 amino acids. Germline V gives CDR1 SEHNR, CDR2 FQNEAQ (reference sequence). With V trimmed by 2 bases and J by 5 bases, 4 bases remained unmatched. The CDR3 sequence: CASSLLGQGANEQYF. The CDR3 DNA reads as TGTGCCAGCAGCTTACTGGGACAGGGGGCAAACGAGCAGTACTTC. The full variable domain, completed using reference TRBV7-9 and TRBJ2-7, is DTGVSQNPRHKITKRGQNVTFRCDPISEHNRLYWYRQTLGQGPEFLTYFQNEAQLEKSRLLSDRFSAERPKGSFSTLEIQRTEQGDSAMYLCASSLLGQGANEQYFGPGTRLTVT.

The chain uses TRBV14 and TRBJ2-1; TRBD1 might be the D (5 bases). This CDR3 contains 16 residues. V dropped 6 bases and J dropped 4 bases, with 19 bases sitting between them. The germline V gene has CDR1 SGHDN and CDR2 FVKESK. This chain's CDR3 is CASSSGSGSLYNEQFF. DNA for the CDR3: TGTGCCAGCAGTTCAGGGTCGGGTTCTCTTTACAATGAGCAGTTCTTC.

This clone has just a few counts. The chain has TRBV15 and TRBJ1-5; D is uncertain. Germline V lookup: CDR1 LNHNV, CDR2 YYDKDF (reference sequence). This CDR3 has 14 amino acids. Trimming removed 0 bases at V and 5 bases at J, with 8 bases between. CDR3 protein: CATSRDKGYQPQHF. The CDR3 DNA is TGTGCCACCAGCAGAGATAAGGGTTATCAGCCCCAGCATTTT.

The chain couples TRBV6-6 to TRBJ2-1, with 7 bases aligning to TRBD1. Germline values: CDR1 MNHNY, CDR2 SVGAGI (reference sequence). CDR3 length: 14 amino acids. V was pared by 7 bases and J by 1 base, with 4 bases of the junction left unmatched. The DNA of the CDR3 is TGTGCCAGCATAGACAGGGAATCCTACAATGAGCAGTTCTTC. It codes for CASIDRESYNEQFF.

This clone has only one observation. The CDR3 loop is CASSKGRKAGREQFF. The CDR3 DNA reads TGTGCCAGCAGCAAAGGAAGGAAGGCGGGGAGGGAGCAGTTCTTC. This rearrangement joins TRBV21-1 to TRBJ2-1; whether TRBD2, the table's D call, matches the DNA was not checked. TRBV21-1 is flagged as a pseudogene. CDR3 length: 15 residues.

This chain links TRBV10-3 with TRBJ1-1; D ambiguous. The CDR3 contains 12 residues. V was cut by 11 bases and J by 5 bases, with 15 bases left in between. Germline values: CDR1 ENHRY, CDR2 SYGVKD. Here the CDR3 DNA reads TGTGCCGTCGGCCCCCACGGGACTGAAGCTTTCTTT. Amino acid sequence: CAVGPHGTEAFF.

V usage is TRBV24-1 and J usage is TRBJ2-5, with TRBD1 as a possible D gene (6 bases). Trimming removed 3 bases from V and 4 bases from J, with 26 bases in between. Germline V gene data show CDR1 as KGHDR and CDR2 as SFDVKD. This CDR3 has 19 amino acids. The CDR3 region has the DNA TGTGCCACCAGTGATCCGGAACCCCCCCCGGACCAAGGGGGAGAGACCCAGTACTTC. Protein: CATSDPEPPPDQGGETQYF.

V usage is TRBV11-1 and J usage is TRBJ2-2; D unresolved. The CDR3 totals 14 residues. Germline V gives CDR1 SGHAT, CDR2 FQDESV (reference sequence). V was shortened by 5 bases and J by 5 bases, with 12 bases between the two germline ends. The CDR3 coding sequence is TGTGCCAGCAGCGGCCGAAGAGCTACCGGGGAGCTGTTTTTT. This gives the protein CASSGRRATGELFF.

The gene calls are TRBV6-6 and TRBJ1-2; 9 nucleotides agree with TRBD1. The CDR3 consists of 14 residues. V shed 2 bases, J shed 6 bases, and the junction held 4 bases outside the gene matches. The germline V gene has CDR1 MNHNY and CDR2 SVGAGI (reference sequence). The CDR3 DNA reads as TGTGCCAGCAGTTACCCACAGGGGGCGAATGGCTACACCTTC. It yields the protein CASSYPQGANGYTF.

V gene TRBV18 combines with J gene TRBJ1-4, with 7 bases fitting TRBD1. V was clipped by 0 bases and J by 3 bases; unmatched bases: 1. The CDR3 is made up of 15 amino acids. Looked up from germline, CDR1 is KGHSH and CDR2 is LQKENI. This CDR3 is CASSPPGQSNEKLFF. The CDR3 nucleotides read TGTGCCAGCTCACCACCGGGACAGTCTAATGAAAAACTGTTTTTT.

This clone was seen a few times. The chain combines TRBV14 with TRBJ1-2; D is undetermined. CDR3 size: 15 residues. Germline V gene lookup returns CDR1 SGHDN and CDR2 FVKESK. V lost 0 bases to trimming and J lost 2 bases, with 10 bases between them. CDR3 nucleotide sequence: TGTGCCAGCAGCCAAGAGAATCTACCAAACTATGGCTACACCTTC. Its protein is CASSQENLPNYGYTF.

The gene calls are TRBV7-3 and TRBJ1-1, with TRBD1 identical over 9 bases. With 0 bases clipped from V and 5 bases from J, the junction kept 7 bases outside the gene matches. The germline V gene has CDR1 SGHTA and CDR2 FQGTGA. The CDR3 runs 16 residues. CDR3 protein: CASSLTPQGAGTEAFF. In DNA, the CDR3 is TGTGCCAGCAGCTTAACCCCACAGGGGGCAGGAACTGAAGCTTTCTTT.

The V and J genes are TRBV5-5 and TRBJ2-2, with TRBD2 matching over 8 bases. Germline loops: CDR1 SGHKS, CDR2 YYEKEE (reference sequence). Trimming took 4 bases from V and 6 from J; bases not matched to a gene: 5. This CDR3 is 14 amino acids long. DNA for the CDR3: TGTGCCAGCAGCATCCTTAGCGGGGCCGGGGAGCTGTTTTTT. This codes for CASSILSGAGELFF.